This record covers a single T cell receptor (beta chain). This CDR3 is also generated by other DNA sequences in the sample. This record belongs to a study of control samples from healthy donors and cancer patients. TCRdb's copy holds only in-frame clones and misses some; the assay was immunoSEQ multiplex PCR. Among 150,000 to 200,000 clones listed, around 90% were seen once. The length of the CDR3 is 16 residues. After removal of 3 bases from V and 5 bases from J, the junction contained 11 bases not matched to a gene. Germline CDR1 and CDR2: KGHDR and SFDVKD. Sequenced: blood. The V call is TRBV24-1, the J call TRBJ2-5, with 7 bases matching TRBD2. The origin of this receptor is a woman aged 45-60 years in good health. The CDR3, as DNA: TGTGCCACCAGTGATCCTAGCGGTATGTTTTTGGAGACCCAGTACTTC. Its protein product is CATSDPSGMFLETQYF.